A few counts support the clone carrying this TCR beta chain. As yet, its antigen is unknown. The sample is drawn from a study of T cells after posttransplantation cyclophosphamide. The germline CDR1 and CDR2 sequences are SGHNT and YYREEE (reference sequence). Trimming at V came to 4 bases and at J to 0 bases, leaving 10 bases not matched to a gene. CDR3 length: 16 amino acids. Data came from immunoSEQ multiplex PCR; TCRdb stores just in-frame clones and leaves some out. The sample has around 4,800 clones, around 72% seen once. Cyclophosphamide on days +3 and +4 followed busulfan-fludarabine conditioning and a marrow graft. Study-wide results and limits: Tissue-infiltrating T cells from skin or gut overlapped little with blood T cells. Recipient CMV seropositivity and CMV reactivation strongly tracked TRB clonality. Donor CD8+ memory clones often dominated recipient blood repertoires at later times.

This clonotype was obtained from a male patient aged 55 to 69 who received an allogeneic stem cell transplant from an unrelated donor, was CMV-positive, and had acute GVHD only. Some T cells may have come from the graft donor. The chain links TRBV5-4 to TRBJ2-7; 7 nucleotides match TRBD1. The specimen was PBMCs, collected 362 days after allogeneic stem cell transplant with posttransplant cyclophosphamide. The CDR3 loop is CASSPRGQKVSYEQYF. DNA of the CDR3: TGTGCCAGCAGCCCCCGGGGACAGAAAGTCTCCTACGAGCAGTACTTC. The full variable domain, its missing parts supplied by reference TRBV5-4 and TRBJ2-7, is ETGVTQSPTHLIKTRGQQVTLRCSSQSGHNTVSWYQQALGQGPQFIFQYYREEENGRGNFPPRFSGLQFPNYSSELNVNALELDDSALYLCASSPRGQKVSYEQYFGPGTRLTVT.